The 5 T cell receptor beta chains presented below share a single source sample, sequenced in a study of T cell repertoires in cytomegalovirus infection (dated by TCRdb to between 2017 and 2020). Sequencer: Illumina HiSeq 1500. TCRdb's own reprocessing of the public reads used fastp at Q25 and MiXCR and kept productive beta chains. All rows with the same CDR3 protein become a single entry with the most common DNA and genes. For this sample the table gives approximately 470,000 distinct CDR3 sequences, of which about 39% were detected only once. Of the sample, about 39% falls within the top ten clones. Antigens for these TCRs are unknown. The sample's treatment or condition label, in plain terms: in vitro stimulation with specific CMV peptide epitopes to enrich CMV-specific T cells. This specimen was cultured PBMCs, taken from culture after CMV antigen stimulation. These receptors originate from a human donor in good health (CMV status not recorded). Some clones in this sample may be carry-over from other donors' samples.

This clonotype was seen a few times. This rearrangement joins TRBV7-6 to TRBJ2-1; maybe TRBD2 (5 bases). V lost 5 bases and J 0 bases, leaving 17 bases between the germline ends. CDR3 length: 17 residues. Per the germline V gene, CDR1 is SGHVS and CDR2 is FNYEAQ. The CDR3 spells CASSTLEGVRSYNEQFF. CDR3 DNA sequence: TGTGCCAGCAGCACCCTAGAGGGCGTTCGCTCCTACAATGAGCAGTTCTTC. Full variable domain (missing parts from reference TRBV7-6 and TRBJ2-1): GAGVSQSPRYKVTKRGQDVALRCDPISGHVSLYWYRQALGQGPEFLTYFNYEAQQDKSGLPNDRFSAERPEGSISTLTIQRTEQRDSAMYRCASSTLEGVRSYNEQFFGPGTRLTVL.

This clonotype was found once. This chain uses TRBV11-2 with TRBJ2-1, with D possibly TRBD1 on 6 matching bases. Trimming pared 5 bases from V and 5 bases from J, leaving 16 bases between. Per the germline V gene, CDR1 is SGHAT and CDR2 is FQNNGV. The CDR3 runs to 15 residues. CDR3 in DNA: TGTGCCAGCAGCAACAGGGCCCGCGGAGACAATGAGCAGTTCTTC. It is translated as CASSNRARGDNEQFF.

The chain has TRBV6-1 and TRBJ2-3; D gene ambiguous. The germline gives CDR1 MNHNS, CDR2 SASEGT. Trimming removed 8 bases at V and 3 bases at J, with 12 bases between. The CDR3 runs 13 residues. Here the CDR3 reads CASPRRGTDTQYF. CDR3 DNA: TGTGCCAGCCCCAGACGTGGGACAGATACGCAGTATTTT.

This clonotype was observed at least ten times. The chain employs TRBV7-9 and TRBJ2-1; 15 bases are a match to TRBD2. The ends lost 5 bases at V and 10 bases at J; junction bases unmatched: 9. This CDR3 contains 16 residues. Germline CDR1 reads SEHNR; CDR2 reads FQNEAQ (reference sequence). In DNA form, the CDR3 reads TGTGCCAGCAGCCCGAGGTGGACTAGCGGGAGGGGAGAGCAGTTCTTC. Its protein is CASSPRWTSGRGEQFF.

The rearrangement links TRBV10-3 to TRBJ1-2; D remains ambiguous. This CDR3 region has 14 residues. The germline V gene encodes CDR1 ENHRY and CDR2 SYGVKD. Trimming took off 0 bases at V and 3 bases at J, with 8 bases between the two ends. CDR3 in DNA: TGTGCCATCAGTGAGTCCGCGGAGGACTATGGCTACACCTTC. Encoded protein: CAISESAEDYGYTF.